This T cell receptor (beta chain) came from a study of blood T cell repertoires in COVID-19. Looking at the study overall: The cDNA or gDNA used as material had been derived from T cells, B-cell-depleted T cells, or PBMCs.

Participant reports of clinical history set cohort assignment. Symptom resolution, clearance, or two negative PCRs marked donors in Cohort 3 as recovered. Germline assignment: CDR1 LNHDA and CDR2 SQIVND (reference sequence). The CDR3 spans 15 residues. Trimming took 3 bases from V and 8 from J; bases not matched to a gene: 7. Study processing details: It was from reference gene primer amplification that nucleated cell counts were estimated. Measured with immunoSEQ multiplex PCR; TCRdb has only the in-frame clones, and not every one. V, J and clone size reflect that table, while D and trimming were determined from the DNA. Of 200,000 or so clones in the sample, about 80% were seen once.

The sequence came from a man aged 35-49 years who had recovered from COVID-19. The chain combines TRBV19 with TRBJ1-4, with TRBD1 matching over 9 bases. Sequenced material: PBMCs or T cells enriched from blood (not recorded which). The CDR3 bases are TGTGCCAGTAGTATCACAGGGGGCTTCAACGAAAAACTGTTTTTT. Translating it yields CASSITGGFNEKLFF.